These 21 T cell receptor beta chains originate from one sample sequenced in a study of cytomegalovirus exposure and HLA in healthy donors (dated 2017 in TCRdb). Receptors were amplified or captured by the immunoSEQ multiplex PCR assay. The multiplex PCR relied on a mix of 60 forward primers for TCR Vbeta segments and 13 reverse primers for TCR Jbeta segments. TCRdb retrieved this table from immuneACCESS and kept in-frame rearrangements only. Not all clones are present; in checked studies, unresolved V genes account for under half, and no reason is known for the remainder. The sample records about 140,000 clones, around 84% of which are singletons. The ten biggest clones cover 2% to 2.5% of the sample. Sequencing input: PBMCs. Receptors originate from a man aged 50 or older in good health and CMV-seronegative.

The DNA for the CDR3 is TGTGCCAGCAGCCCAGAAGGGGTTCTGAACACTGAAGCTTTCTTT. Its protein is CASSPEGVLNTEAFF. J is TRBJ1-1 and V is TRBV2; D is possibly TRBD1 (5 bases). This CDR3 has 15 amino acids. Germline CDR1 is SNHLY and CDR2 is FYNNEI. Trimming took off 6 bases at V and 0 bases at J, with 14 bases between the two ends.

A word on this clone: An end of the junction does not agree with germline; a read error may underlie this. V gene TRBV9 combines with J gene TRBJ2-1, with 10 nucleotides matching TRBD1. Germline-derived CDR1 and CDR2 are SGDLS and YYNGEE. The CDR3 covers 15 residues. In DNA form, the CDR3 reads TGTGCCAGCAGCGTAGTCGGACAGGGGGGAAATGGGCAGTTCTTC. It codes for CASSVVGQGGNGQFF.

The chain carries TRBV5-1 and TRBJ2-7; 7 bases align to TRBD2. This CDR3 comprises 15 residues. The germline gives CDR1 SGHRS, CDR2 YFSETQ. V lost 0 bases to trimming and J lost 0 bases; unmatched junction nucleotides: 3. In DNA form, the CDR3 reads TGCGCCAGCAGCTTGGAGGCTAGCGGCTCCTACGAGCAGTACTTC. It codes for CASSLEASGSYEQYF. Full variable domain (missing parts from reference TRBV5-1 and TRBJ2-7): KAGVTQTPRYLIKTRGQQVTLSCSPISGHRSVSWYQQTPGQGLQFLFEYFSETQRNKGNFPGRFSGRQFSNSRSEMNVSTLELGDSALYLCASSLEASGSYEQYFGPGTRLTVT.

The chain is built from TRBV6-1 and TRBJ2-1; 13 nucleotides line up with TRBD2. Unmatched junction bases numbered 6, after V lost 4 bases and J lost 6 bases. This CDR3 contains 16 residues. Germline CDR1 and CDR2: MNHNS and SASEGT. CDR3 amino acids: CASSVPTSGRANEQFF. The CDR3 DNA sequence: TGTGCCAGCAGTGTACCCACTAGCGGGAGGGCCAATGAGCAGTTCTTC.

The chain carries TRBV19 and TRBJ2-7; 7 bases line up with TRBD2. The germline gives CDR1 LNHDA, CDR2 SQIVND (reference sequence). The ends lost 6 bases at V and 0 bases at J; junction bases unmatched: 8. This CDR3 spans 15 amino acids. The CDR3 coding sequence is TGTGCCAGTAGCCACCGGGGAGGGAGCTCCTACGAGCAGTACTTC. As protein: CASSHRGGSSYEQYF. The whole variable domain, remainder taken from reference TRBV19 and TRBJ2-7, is DGGITQSPKYLFRKEGQNVTLSCEQNLNHDAMYWYRQDPGQGLRLIYYSQIVNDFQKGDIAEGYSVSREKKESFPLTVTSAQKNPTAFYLCASSHRGGSSYEQYFGPGTRLTVT.

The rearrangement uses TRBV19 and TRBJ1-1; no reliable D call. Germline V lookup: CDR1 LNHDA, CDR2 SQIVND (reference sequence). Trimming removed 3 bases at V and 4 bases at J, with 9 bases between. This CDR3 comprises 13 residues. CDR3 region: CASSILLSTEAFF. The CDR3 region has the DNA TGTGCCAGTAGTATTCTCCTATCCACTGAAGCTTTCTTT.

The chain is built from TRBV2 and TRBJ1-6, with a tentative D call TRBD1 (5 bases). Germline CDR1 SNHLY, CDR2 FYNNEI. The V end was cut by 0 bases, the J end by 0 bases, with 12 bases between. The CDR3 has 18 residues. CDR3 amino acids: CASSEARSGGSYNSPLHF. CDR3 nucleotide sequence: TGTGCCAGCAGTGAAGCCCGATCCGGGGGCTCCTATAATTCACCCCTCCACTTT.

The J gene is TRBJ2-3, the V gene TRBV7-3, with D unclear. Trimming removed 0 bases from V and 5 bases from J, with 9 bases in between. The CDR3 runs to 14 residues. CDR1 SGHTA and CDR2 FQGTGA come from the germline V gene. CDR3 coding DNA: TGTGCCAGCAGCTTAACGAAATCAGAAGATACGCAGTATTTT. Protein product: CASSLTKSEDTQYF.

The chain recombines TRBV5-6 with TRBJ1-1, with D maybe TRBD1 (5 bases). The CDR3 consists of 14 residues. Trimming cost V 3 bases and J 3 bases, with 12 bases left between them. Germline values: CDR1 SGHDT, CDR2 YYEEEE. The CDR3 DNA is TGTGCCAGCAGCTCCCGGGTCAGGGACACTGAAGCTTTCTTT. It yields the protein CASSSRVRDTEAFF.

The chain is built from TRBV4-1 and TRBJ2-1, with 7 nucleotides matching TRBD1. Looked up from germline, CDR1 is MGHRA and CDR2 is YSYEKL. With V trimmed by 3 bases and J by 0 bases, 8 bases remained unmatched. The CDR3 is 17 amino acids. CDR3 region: CASSQTGSGPSYNEQFF. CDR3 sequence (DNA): TGCGCCAGCAGCCAGACAGGGTCTGGACCCTCCTACAATGAGCAGTTCTTC.

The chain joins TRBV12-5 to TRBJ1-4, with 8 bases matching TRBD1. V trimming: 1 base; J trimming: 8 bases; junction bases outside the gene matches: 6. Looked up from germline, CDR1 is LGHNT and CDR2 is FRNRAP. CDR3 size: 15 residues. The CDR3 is CASGLATGEGEKLFF. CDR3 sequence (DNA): TGTGCTAGTGGTTTGGCGACAGGGGAAGGGGAAAAACTGTTTTTT.

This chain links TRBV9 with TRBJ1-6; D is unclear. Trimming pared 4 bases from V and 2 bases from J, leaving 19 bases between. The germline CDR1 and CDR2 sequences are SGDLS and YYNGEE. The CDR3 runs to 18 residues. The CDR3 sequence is CASSPGEGYDAYNSPLHF. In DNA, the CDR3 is TGTGCCAGCAGCCCCGGGGAGGGATACGATGCCTATAATTCACCCCTCCACTTT. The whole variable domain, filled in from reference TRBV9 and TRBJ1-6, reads DSGVTQTPKHLITATGQRVTLRCSPRSGDLSVYWYQQSLDQGLQFLIQYYNGEERAKGNILERFSAQQFPDLHSELNLSSLELGDSALYFCASSPGEGYDAYNSPLHFGNGTRLTVT.

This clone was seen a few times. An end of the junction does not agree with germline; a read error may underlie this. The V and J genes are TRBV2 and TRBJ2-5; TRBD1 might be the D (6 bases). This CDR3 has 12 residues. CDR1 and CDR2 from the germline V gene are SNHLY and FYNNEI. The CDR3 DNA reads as TGTGCCAGCACCCTTGAAGGGGCAGGGGATAACTTC. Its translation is CASTLEGAGDNF.

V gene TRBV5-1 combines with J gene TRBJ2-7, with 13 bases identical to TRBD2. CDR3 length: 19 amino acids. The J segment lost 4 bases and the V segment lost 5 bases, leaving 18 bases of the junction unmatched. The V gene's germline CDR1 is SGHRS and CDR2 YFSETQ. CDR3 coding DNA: TGCGCCAGCAGTCCAGGGAGACCGGGACTAGCGGGAAGTCTTTACGAGCAGTACTTC. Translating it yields CASSPGRPGLAGSLYEQYF.

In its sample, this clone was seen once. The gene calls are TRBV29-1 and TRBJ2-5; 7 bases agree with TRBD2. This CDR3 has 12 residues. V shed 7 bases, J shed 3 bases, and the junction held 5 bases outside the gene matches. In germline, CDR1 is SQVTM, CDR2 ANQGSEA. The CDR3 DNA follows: TGCAGCGGCTCTAGCGGTGAAGAGACCCAGTACTTC. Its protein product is CSGSSGEETQYF.

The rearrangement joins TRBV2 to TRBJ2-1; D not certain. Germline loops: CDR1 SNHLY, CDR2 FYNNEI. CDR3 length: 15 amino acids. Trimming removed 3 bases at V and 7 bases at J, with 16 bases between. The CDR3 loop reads CASSDWSVVWNEQFF. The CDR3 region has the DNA TGTGCCAGCAGTGATTGGAGCGTAGTTTGGAATGAGCAGTTCTTC.

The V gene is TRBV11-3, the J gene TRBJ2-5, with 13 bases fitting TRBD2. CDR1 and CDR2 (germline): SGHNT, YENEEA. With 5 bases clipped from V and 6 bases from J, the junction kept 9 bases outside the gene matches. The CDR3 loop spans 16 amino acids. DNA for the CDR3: TGTGCCAGCAGCCCACCCGGGACTAGCGGGGTAAAGACCCAGTACTTC. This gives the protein CASSPPGTSGVKTQYF.

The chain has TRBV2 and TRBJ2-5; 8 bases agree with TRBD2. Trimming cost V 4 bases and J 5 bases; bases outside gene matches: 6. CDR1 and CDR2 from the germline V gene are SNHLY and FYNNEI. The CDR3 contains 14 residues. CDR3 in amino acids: CASSVGGVGETQYF. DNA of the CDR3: TGTGCCAGCAGTGTCGGGGGGGTGGGGGAGACCCAGTACTTC.

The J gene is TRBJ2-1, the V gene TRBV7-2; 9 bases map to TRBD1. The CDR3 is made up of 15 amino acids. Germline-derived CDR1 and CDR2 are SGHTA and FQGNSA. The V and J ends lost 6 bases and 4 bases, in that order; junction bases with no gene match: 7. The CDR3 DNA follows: TGTGCCAGCAGTCCGGACAGGGGCCAATACAATGAGCAGTTCTTC. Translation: CASSPDRGQYNEQFF. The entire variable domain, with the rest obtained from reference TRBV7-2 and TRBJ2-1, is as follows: GAGVSQSPSNKVTEKGKDVELRCDPISGHTALYWYRQSLGQGLEFLIYFQGNSAPDKSGLPSDRFSAERTGGSVSTLTIQRTQQEDSAVYLCASSPDRGQYNEQFFGPGTRLTVL.

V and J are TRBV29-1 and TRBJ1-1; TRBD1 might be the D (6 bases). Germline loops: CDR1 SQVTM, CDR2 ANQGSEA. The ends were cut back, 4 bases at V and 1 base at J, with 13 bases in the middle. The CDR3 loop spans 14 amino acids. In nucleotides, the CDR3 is TGCAGCGTTGTATCTACAGGGCCGAACACTGAAGCTTTCTTT. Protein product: CSVVSTGPNTEAFF. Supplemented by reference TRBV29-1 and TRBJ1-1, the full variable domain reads SAVISQKPSRDICQRGTSLTIQCQVDSQVTMMFWYRQQPGQSLTLIATANQGSEATYESGFVIDKFPISRPNLTFSTLTVSNMSPEDSSIYLCSVVSTGPNTEAFFGQGTRLTVV.

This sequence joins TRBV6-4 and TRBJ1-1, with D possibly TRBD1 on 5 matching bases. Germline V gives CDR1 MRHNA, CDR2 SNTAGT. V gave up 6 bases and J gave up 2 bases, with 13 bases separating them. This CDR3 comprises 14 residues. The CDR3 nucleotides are TGTGCCAGCAGACCACTGGGGGGAAACACTGAAGCTTTCTTT. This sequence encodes CASRPLGGNTEAFF.